The source of this T cell receptor (beta chain) is a study of vaccination and CD4 T cells after COVID-19. Background on the study: Overlapping SARS-CoV-2, HCoV-NL63, HCoV-OC43 and HCoV-229E spike peptides were used to stimulate cells.

The Oncomine TCR Beta short-read assay was what sequenced the DNA obtained from cultured CD4+ T cells. Genomic DNA was extracted from cultured CD4+ T cells. MiXCR, applied by TCRdb to the PCR reads, yields one record per CDR3 protein. Of 1,500 to 2,000 distinct CDR3 sequences listed, 55% to 75% are singletons. This CDR3 comprises 11 residues. In germline, CDR1 is SGHVS, CDR2 FNYEAQ. Trimming left V 4 bases short and J 4 bases short, with 4 bases between. A word on this clonotype: The antigen remains undetermined.

The treatment here: approximately 11-day PBMC culture with coronavirus spike peptide pools or control peptides (ViraFEST assay). Researchers reported culturing approximately 1.8 million PBMCs per well with 10 IU/ml IL-2 and approximately 10 ug/ml peptide pools. The sequence derives from a human donor who had recovered from COVID-19. The source was CD4+ T cells from blood, cultured in vitro, collected after SARS-CoV-2 vaccination. The chain links TRBV7-6 to TRBJ2-5; no definite D call. This CDR3 reads CASSYGETQYF. The CDR3 nucleotides read TGTGCCAGCAGCTATGGAGAGACCCAGTACTTC.